A single sample is the source of the 20 T cell receptor beta chains below, sequenced in a study of T cells in Graves' hyperthyroidism and ophthalmopathy. There were TCR beta CDR3 regions amplified from RNA transcripts. The TCR CDR3 first-round RT-PCR relied on the HTBI primer set. Using its own MiXCR run on the multiplex PCR reads, TCRdb lists one record per CDR3 protein. The sample contains 95,000 to 110,000 distinct CDR3 sequences, about a sixth of which appear only once. Material: blood. The receptors were gathered from a woman between 50 and 59 years old with Graves' hyperthyroidism.

This clonotype occurred many times. This CDR3 reads CASSPRTEETQYF. Here the CDR3 DNA reads TGTGCCAGCTCACCGAGGACAGAAGAGACCCAGTACTTC. J is TRBJ2-5 and V is TRBV18; D perhaps matches TRBD1 (6 bases). The CDR3 covers 13 residues. Germline V CDR1 and CDR2: KGHSH, LQKENI. Trimming removed 3 bases from V and 3 bases from J, with 8 bases in between.

CDR3 in DNA: TGTGCCAGCAGTTCGCCGGGACTAGCCCAGACCAATGAGCAGTTCTTC. This encodes CASSSPGLAQTNEQFF. The chain has TRBV2 and TRBJ2-1, with TRBD2 identical over 9 bases. CDR1 and CDR2 (germline): SNHLY, FYNNEI. V was clipped by 5 bases and J by 6 bases; unmatched bases: 11. The CDR3 contains 16 residues.

This chain links TRBV7-9 with TRBJ2-1; D gene unclear. Trimming shortened V by 5 bases and J by 0 bases, and 8 bases separated the two germline ends. CDR3 length: 14 amino acids. Germline V lookup: CDR1 SEHNR, CDR2 FQNEAQ (reference sequence). The CDR3 region is CASSLFGSYNEQFF. CDR3 in DNA: TGTGCCAGCAGCCTTTTTGGCTCCTACAATGAGCAGTTCTTC. The full variable domain, its missing parts supplied by reference TRBV7-9 and TRBJ2-1, is DTGVSQNPRHKITKRGQNVTFRCDPISEHNRLYWYRQTLGQGPEFLTYFQNEAQLEKSRLLSDRFSAERPKGSFSTLEIQRTEQGDSAMYLCASSLFGSYNEQFFGPGTRLTVL.

In its sample, this clonotype was seen many times. The chain recombines TRBV5-6 with TRBJ1-1; 7 bases match TRBD1. Trimming cost V 3 bases and J 1 base; bases outside gene matches: 15. Looked up from germline, CDR1 is SGHDT and CDR2 is YYEEEE. The CDR3 loop spans 18 amino acids. The CDR3 here is CASSSQWGDRNRNTEAFF. The CDR3 DNA reads TGTGCCAGCAGCTCACAGTGGGGGGACAGAAATCGGAACACTGAAGCTTTCTTT. The full variable domain, its missing parts supplied by reference TRBV5-6 and TRBJ1-1, is DAGVTQSPTHLIKTRGQQVTLRCSPKSGHDTVSWYQQALGQGPQFIFQYYEEEERQRGNFPDRFSGHQFPNYSSELNVNALLLGDSALYLCASSSQWGDRNRNTEAFFGQGTRLTVV.

At least ten counts were recorded for this clonotype. The J gene is TRBJ1-4, the V gene TRBV2; 9 nucleotides line up with TRBD1. Germline V gene data show CDR1 as SNHLY and CDR2 as FYNNEI. Trimming cost V 6 bases and J 0 bases; bases outside gene matches: 8. The CDR3 loop spans 17 amino acids. CDR3 residues: CASRRGTGSSTNEKLFF. The CDR3 DNA reads TGTGCCAGCAGGCGCGGGACAGGGTCGTCAACTAATGAAAAACTGTTTTTT.

This clonotype was seen ten or more times. The chain couples TRBV7-6 to TRBJ2-5; no firm D call. CDR3 size: 14 residues. Germline V gene lookup returns CDR1 SGHVS and CDR2 FNYEAQ. Trimming left V 4 bases short and J 4 bases short, with 13 bases between. The CDR3 DNA follows: TGTGCCAGCAGCTCACCCCTTATCGGAGAGACCCAGTACTTC. It codes for CASSSPLIGETQYF.

This clonotype occurred many times. V and J are TRBV20-1 and TRBJ2-3; no clear D gene. Trimming cost V 6 bases and J 4 bases, with 17 bases left between them. The CDR3 consists of 14 residues. The germline V gene encodes CDR1 DFQATT and CDR2 SNEGSKA (reference sequence). The CDR3 nucleotides are TGCAGTGCCGCCCCAGGAGCTGGCGCAGATACGCAGTATTTT. Translation gives CSAAPGAGADTQYF.

Regarding this clonotype: A much larger clone is a single base away; this may be a read error. The CDR3 sequence: CASSLPRSPQSEPQHF. CDR3 in DNA: TGTGCCAGCAGTTTACCCAGGTCGCCCCAATCAGAGCCCCAGCATTTT. The V gene is TRBV27, the J gene TRBJ1-5, with D uncertain. CDR1 is MNHEY and CDR2 is SMNVEV in the germline V gene (reference sequence). Trimming pared 2 bases from V and 8 bases from J, leaving 19 bases between. The CDR3 runs to 16 residues.

This clonotype was counted ten times or more. The chain couples TRBV20-1 to TRBJ1-1; D remains ambiguous. This CDR3 comprises 14 residues. The V end was cut by 0 bases, the J end by 1 base, with 9 bases between. Germline CDR1 reads DFQATT; CDR2 reads SNEGSKA (reference sequence). CDR3 coding DNA: TGCAGTGCTAGAGAGACTAACAGGAACACTGAAGCTTTCTTT. As protein: CSARETNRNTEAFF.

This clonotype was seen ten or more times. The chain is built from TRBV18 and TRBJ2-5, with D tentatively TRBD1 (6 bases). The CDR3 covers 13 residues. Trimming pared 6 bases from V and 5 bases from J, leaving 13 bases between. CDR1 is KGHSH, CDR2 LQKENI, per germline. CDR3 protein: CASSPTGMETQYF. The DNA of the CDR3 is TGTGCCAGCTCCCCTACAGGGATGGAGACCCAGTACTTC.

In its sample, this clonotype was seen many times. The gene calls are TRBV30 and TRBJ2-7; D is unclear. This CDR3 contains 11 residues. CDR1 and CDR2 (germline): GTSNPN, SVGIG (reference sequence). Trimming removed 3 bases from V and 5 bases from J, with 8 bases in between. In nucleotides, the CDR3 is TGTGCCTGGAGACTGGTTGACGAGCAGTACTTC. It yields the protein CAWRLVDEQYF.

This clonotype was counted many times. The rearrangement uses TRBV29-1 and TRBJ1-1; D may be TRBD1 (6 bases). The CDR3 consists of 14 residues. Trimming stripped 2 bases from V and 3 bases from J, with 13 bases between. Germline CDR1 is SQVTM and CDR2 is ANQGSEA. CDR3 loop: CSVEIPNRDTEAFF. Written as DNA, the CDR3 is TGCAGCGTTGAAATTCCCAACAGGGACACTGAAGCTTTCTTT.

This clonotype was recorded many times. This chain joins TRBV5-1 and TRBJ1-6; D gene ambiguous. The CDR3 totals 13 residues. CDR1 is SGHRS, CDR2 YFSETQ, per germline. Trimming left V 4 bases short and J 7 bases short, with 9 bases between. CDR3 in amino acids: CASSVDGNSPLHF. The CDR3 nucleotides are TGCGCCAGCAGCGTGGACGGAAATTCACCCCTCCACTTT.

V and J are TRBV3-1 and TRBJ2-7; no firm D call. Deletions cut 6 bases from V and 6 bases from J, with 9 bases between. CDR1 is LGHDT and CDR2 is YNNKEL in the germline V gene (reference sequence). The CDR3 loop spans 11 amino acids. The CDR3 loop is CASSLGSEQYF. The DNA of the CDR3 is TGTGCCAGCAGTCTCGGATCCGAGCAGTACTTC.

With respect to this clonotype: An end of the junction differs from the germline gene, which may be a read error. The chain couples TRBV13 to TRBJ2-1, with a weak D call TRBD1 (5 bases). The CDR3 is 14 amino acids. CDR1 is PRHDT, CDR2 FYEKMQ, per germline (reference sequence). CDR3 DNA: TGCGCCAGCAGCTATCCTAGGGGTGACAATGAGCAGTTCTTC. Translating gives CASSYPRGDNEQFF.

This clonotype came up many times. The V call is TRBV20-1, the J call TRBJ1-4; tentatively, D is TRBD1 (5 bases). CDR1 DFQATT and CDR2 SNEGSKA come from the germline V gene (reference sequence). The V and J ends lost 5 bases and 8 bases respectively, with 15 bases between them. The CDR3 totals 13 residues. The CDR3 sequence is CSARDGSIEKLFF. The CDR3 nucleotides read TGCAGTGCTCGGGACGGCAGCATCGAAAAACTGTTTTTT.

This clonotype has a count of ten or more. The chain uses TRBV2 and TRBJ2-7; no firm D call. The germline V gene encodes CDR1 SNHLY and CDR2 FYNNEI. With 8 bases removed from V and 3 bases from J, the gap between germline ends came to 8 bases. The CDR3 is made up of 11 amino acids. The CDR3 DNA reads TGTGCCAGCGCCGCCATCTACGAGCAGTACGTC. It codes for CASAAIYEQYV.

This clonotype was observed at least ten times. This chain uses TRBV28 with TRBJ1-2; tentative D call: TRBD1 (5 bases). Germline V gives CDR1 MDHEN, CDR2 SYDVKM. CDR3 length: 14 residues. V was pared by 6 bases and J by 6 bases, with 17 bases between. CDR3 sequence: CASRVLTGRDGYTF. In DNA form, the CDR3 reads TGTGCCAGCAGGGTCCTAACGGGGCGAGATGGCTACACCTTC.

Note on this clonotype: This may come from a read error, since a much larger clone is one base off. The J gene is TRBJ1-5, the V gene TRBV12-3 or TRBV12-4; D gene uncertain. The CDR3 contains 12 residues. Trimming cost V 3 bases and J 9 bases, with 9 bases left between them. CDR3 protein: CASSFWRSPQHF. Written as DNA, the CDR3 is TGTGCCAGCAGTTTTTGGCGGTCGCCCCAGCATTTT.

This clonotype was counted ten times or more. This chain connects TRBV12-3 or TRBV12-4 to TRBJ1-4; weak D call: TRBD1 (6 bases). With 4 bases removed from V and 10 bases from J, the gap between germline ends came to 10 bases. The CDR3 covers 12 residues. Here the CDR3 DNA reads TGTGCCAGCAGTTACCAGGGGAGAAAACTGTTTTTT. This sequence encodes CASSYQGRKLFF.